The present entry profiles one TCR beta chain with its context. TCRdb's table, derived via immunoSEQ multiplex PCR, lists solely in-frame clones and lacks some. The table shows 45,000 to 65,000 clones, with 88% occurring only once. The data are from a study of blood T cell repertoires in COVID-19. Across the whole study: PBMCs, B-cell-depleted T cells, or T cells provided the cDNA or gDNA that made up the material.

The receptor comes from a human donor in a cohort sampled during active COVID-19. Sample: peripheral blood.

The CDR3 DNA reads as TGTGCCAGTAGTATGCCTCGGGGAGGGGGACAGGGAGATACGCAGTATTTT. As protein: CASSMPRGGGQGDTQYF. The chain couples TRBV19 to TRBJ2-3, with 9 positions matching TRBD1. Germline trimming cut 3 bases from V and 5 bases from J; bases unmatched to any gene: 12. The CDR3 spans 17 residues. CDR1 and CDR2 (germline): LNHDA, SQIVND (reference sequence). Based on the CDR3 plus reference TRBV19 and TRBJ2-3, the full variable domain is DGGITQSPKYLFRKEGQNVTLSCEQNLNHDAMYWYRQDPGQGLRLIYYSQIVNDFQKGDIAEGYSVSREKKESFPLTVTSAQKNPTAFYLCASSMPRGGGQGDTQYFGPGTRLTVL.